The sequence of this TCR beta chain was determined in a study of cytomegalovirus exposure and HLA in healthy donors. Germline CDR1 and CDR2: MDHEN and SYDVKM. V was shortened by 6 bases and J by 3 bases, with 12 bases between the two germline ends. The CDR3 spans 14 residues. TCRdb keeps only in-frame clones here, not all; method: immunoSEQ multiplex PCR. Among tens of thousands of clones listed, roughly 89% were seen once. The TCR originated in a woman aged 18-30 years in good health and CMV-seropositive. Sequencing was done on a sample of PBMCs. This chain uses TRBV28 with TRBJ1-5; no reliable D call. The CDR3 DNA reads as TGTGCCAGCAGCCCCGGACTGAACAATCAGCCCCAGCATTTT. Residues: CASSPGLNNQPQHF.